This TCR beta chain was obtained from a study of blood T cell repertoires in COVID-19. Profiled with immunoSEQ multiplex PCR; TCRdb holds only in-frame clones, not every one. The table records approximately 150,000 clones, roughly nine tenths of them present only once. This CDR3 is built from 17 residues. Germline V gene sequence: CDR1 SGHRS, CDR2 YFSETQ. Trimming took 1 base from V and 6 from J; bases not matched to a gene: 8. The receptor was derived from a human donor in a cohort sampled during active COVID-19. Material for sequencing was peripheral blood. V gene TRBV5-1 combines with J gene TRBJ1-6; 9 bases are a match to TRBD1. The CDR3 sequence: CASSLQHGGQGNSPLHF. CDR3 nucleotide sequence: TGCGCCAGCAGCTTGCAACACGGGGGACAGGGTAATTCACCCCTCCACTTT.